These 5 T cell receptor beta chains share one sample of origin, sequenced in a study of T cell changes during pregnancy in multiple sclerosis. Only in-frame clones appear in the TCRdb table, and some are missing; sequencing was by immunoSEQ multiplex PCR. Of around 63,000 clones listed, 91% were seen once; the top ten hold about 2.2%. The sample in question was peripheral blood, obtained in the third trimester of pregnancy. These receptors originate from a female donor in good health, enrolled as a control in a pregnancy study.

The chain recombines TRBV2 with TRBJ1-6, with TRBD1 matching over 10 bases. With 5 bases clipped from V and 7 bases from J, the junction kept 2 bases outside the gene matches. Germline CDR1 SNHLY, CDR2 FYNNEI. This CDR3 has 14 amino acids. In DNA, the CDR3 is TGTGCCAGCAGTTCGGGACAGGGGAATTCACCCCTCCACTTT. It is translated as CASSSGQGNSPLHF.

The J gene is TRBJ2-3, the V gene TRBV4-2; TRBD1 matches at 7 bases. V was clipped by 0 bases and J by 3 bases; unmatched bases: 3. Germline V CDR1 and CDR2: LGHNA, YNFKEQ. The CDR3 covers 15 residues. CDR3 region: CASSQDPDRTDTQYF. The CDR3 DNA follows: TGTGCCAGCAGCCAAGATCCGGACAGGACAGATACGCAGTATTTT.

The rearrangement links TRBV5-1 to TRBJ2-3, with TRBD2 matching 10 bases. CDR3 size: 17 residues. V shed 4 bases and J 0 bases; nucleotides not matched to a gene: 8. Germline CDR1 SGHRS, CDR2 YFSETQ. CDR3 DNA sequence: TGCGCCAGCAGCCCTGTAGCGGGGGGACTAAGCACAGATACGCAGTATTTT. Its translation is CASSPVAGGLSTDTQYF.

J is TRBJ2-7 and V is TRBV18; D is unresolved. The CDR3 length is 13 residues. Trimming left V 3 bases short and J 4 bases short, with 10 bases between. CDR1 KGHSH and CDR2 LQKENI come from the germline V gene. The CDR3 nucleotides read TGTGCCAGCTCACCGTCTCAAGCTTACGAGCAGTACTTC. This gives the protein CASSPSQAYEQYF. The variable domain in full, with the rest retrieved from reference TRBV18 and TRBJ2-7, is NAGVMQNPRHLVRRRGQEARLRCSPMKGHSHVYWYRQLPEEGLKFMVYLQKENIIDESGMPKERFSAEFPKEGPSILRIQQVVRGDSAAYFCASSPSQAYEQYFGPGTRLTVT.

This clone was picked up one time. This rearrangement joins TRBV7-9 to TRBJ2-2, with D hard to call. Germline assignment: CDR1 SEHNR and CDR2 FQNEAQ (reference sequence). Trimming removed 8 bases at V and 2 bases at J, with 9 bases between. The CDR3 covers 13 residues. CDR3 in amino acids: CASVVENTGELFF. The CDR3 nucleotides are TGTGCCAGCGTTGTAGAAAACACCGGGGAGCTGTTTTTT.